Described below is a single T cell receptor (beta chain) sequence and its context. Antigen specificity is unknown. Each CD8+ T cell subset was flow-sorted in triplicate. Every sort contained 250,000 to 350,000 cells. CD45RO-CCR7+CD27+CD95- marked naive CD8+ T cells. This sample was included in a study of CXCR3-negative and CXCR3-positive naive CD8 T cells. Study observations and caveats: In cryopreserved cells, CXCR3 expression partially decreased, and fresh PBMCs were used in most assays. TRB CDR3s of CXCR3-positive naive cells were more hydrophobic than those of CXCR3-negative naive cells.

This CDR3 has 13 residues. Germline V gene lookup returns CDR1 SEHNR and CDR2 FQNEAQ (reference sequence). The study made its TRB cDNA libraries by 5' RACE, adding UMI labels. No DNA is given; TCRdb re-called the 5' RACE reads and lists each CDR3 protein once. This specimen shows about 130,000 distinct CDR3 sequences; the ten leading clones hold less than 0.3%. The sample comprised naive CXCR3- CD8+ T cells from blood. As to subset: CD45RO-CCR7+CD27+CD95- naive CD8+ T cells lacking CXCR3 (TNR3-). The genes are TRBV7-9 and TRBJ2-7; the TCRdb call, TRBD2, lacks DNA for checking. The clonotype comes from a human donor in good health. Some clones in this sample may be carry-over from other donors' samples. CDR3: CASSFSQAHEQYF.